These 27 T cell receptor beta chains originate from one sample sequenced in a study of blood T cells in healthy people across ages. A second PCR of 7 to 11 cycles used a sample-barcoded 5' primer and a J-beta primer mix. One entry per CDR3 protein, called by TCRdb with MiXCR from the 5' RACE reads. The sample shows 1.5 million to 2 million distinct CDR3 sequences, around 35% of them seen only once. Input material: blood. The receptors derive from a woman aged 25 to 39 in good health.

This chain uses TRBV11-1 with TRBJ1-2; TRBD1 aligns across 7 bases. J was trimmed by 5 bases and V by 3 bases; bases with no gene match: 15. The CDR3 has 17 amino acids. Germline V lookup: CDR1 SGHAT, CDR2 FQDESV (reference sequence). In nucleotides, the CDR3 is TGTGCCAGCAGCTTCCTTACCGGTGGACAGGATGTATATGGCTACACCTTC. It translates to CASSFLTGGQDVYGYTF. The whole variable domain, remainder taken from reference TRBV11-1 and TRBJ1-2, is EAEVAQSPRYKITEKSQAVAFWCDPISGHATLYWYRQILGQGPELLVQFQDESVVDDSQLPKDRFSAERLKGVDSTLKIQPAELGDSAMYLCASSFLTGGQDVYGYTFGSGTRLTVV.

CDR3 loop: CSVEQLTLNTEAFF. The CDR3 nucleotides are TGCAGCGTTGAACAGCTGACCTTGAACACTGAAGCTTTCTTT. V usage is TRBV29-1 and J usage is TRBJ1-1; D uncertain. CDR3 size: 14 residues. V was trimmed by 2 bases and J by 0 bases, leaving 10 bases between them. Germline V gene sequence: CDR1 SQVTM, CDR2 ANQGSEA.

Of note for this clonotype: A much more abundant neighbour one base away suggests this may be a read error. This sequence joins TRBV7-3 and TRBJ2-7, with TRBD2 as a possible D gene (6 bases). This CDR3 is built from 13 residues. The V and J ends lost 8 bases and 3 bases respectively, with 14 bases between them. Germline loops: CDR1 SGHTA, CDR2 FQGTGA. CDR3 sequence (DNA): TGTGCCAGCGGCCTGGACGGGGGCTACGAGCAGTACTTC. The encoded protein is CASGLDGGYEQYF.

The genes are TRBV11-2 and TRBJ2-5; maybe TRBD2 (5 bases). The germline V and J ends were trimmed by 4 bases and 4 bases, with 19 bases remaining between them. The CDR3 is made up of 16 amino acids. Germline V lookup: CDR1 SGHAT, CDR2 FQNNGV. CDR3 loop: CASSSNGVRFVETQYF. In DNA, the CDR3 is TGTGCCAGCAGCTCCAACGGGGTTAGATTTGTAGAGACCCAGTACTTC.

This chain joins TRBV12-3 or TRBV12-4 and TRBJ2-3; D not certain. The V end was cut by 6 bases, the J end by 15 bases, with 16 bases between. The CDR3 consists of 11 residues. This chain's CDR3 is CASRLEDTEYF. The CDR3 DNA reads TGTGCCAGCAGGCTGGAAGATACGGAATATTTT.

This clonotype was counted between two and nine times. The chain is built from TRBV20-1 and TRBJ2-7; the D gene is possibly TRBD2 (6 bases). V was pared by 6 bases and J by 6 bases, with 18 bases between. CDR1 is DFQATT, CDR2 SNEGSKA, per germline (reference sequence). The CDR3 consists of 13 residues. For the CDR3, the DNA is TGCAGTGCGACGGGGAACTCCGGGGGCGAGCAGTACTTC. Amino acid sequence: CSATGNSGGEQYF.

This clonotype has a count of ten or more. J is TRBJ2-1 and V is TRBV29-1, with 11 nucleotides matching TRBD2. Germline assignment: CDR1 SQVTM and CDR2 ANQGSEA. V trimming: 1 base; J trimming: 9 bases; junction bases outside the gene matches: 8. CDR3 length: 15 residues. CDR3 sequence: CSVEGLAGLSGEQFF. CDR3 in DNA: TGCAGCGTTGAAGGACTAGCGGGACTTTCCGGTGAGCAGTTCTTC.

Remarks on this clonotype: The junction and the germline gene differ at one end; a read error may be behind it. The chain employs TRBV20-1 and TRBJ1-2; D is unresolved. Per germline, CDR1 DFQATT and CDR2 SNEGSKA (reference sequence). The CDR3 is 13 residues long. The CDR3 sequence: CSATGQWAEGCTF. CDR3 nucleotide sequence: TGCAGTGCTACGGGCCAGTGGGCCGAGGGCTGCACCTTC.

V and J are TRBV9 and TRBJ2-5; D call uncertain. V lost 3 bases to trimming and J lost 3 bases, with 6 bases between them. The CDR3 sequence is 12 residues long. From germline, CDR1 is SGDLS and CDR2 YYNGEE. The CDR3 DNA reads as TGTGCCAGCAGCGCCGCCGAAGAGACCCAGTACTTC. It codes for CASSAAEETQYF.

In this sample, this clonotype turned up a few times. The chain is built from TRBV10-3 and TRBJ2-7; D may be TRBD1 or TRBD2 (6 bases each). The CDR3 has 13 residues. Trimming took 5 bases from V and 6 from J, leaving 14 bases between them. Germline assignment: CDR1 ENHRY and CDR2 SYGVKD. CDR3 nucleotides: TGTGCCATCAGTCCTGTCCCGGGGGCCGAGCAGTACTTC. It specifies CAISPVPGAEQYF.

The CDR3 region is CASSEGGYRSSYNEQFF. The CDR3 coding sequence is TGTGCCAGCAGTGAAGGCGGGTACCGGAGCTCCTACAATGAGCAGTTCTTC. The chain recombines TRBV6-1 with TRBJ2-1, with D perhaps TRBD2 (5 bases). Germline V CDR1 and CDR2: MNHNS, SASEGT. The CDR3 is 17 amino acids. V lost 1 base, J lost 0 bases, and 13 bases lay in between.

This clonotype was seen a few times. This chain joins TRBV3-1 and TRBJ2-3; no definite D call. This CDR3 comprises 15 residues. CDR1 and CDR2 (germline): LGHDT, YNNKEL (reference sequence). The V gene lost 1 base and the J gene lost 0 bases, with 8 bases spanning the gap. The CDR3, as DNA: TGTGCCAGCAGCCAAGGCATCTCTAGCACAGATACGCAGTATTTT. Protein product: CASSQGISSTDTQYF.

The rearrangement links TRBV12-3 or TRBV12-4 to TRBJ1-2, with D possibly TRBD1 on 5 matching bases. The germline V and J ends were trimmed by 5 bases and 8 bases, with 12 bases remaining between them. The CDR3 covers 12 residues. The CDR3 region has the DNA TGTGCCAGCAGTCAGACGGGGGACGGCTACACCTTC. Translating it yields CASSQTGDGYTF.

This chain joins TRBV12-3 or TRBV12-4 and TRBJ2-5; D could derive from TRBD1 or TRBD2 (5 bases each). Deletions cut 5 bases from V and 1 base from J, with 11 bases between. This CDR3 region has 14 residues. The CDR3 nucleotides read TGTGCCAGCAGTACGGGGCCCCTCCAAGAGACCCAGTACTTC. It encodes CASSTGPLQETQYF.

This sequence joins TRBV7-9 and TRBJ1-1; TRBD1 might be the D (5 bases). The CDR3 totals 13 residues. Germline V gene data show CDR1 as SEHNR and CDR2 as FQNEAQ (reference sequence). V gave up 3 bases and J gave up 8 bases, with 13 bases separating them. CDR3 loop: CASSFGAPSEAFF. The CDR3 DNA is TGTGCCAGCAGCTTTGGGGCCCCCTCGGAAGCTTTCTTT.

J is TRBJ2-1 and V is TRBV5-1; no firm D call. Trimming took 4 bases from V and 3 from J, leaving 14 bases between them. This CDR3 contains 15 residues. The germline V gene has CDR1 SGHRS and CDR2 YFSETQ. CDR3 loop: CASSTLPGDYNEQFF. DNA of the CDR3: TGCGCCAGCAGCACCTTACCAGGAGACTACAATGAGCAGTTCTTC.

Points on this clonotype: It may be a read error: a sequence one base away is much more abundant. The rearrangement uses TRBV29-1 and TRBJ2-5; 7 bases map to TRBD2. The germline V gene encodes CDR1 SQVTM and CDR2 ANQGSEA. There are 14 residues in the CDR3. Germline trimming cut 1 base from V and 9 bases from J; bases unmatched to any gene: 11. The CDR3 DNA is TGCAGCGTTGAAGGGAGTTACGTTCGGGGGGCCCAGTACTTC. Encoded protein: CSVEGSYVRGAQYF.

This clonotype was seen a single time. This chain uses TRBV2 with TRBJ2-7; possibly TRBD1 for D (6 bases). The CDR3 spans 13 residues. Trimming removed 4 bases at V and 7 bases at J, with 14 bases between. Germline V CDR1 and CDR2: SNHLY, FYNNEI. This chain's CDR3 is CASSGLGTSEQYF. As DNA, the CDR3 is TGTGCCAGCAGTGGCCTGGGGACAAGTGAGCAGTACTTC.

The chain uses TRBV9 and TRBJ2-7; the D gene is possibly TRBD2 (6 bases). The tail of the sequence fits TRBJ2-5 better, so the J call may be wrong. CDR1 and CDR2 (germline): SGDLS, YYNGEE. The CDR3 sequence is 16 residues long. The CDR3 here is CASSVGGEGPFETQYF. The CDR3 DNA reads TGTGCCAGCAGCGTGGGAGGAGAGGGGCCGTTCGAGACCCAGTACTTC.

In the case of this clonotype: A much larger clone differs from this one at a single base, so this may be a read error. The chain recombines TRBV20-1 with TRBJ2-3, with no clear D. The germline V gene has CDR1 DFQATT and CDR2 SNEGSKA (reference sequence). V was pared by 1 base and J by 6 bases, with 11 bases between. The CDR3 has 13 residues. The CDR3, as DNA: TGCAGTGCTAGAGGGTCCATCGCCGATACGCAGTATTTT. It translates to CSARGSIADTQYF.

The CDR3 DNA follows: TGTGCCAGCAGTGGACTAGCGACTAAAAAAGAGACCCAGTACTTC. As protein: CASSGLATKKETQYF. V is TRBV2 and J is TRBJ2-7; 8 nucleotides agree with TRBD2. The J call is doubtful: the DNA matches TRBJ2-5 better. Germline lookup yields CDR1 SNHLY and CDR2 FYNNEI. The CDR3 runs 15 residues.

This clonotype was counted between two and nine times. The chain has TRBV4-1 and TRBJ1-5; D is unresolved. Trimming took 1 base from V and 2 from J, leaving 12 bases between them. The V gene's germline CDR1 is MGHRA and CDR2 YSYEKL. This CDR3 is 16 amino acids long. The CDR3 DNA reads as TGCGCCAGCAGCCAAGTAAGGGTTCCCGGCAATCAGCCCCAGCATTTT. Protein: CASSQVRVPGNQPQHF.

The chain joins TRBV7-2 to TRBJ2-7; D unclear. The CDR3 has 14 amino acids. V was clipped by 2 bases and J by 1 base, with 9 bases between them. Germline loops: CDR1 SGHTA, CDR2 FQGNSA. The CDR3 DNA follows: TGTGCCAGCAGCTTACTTCGGGCGTCCTACGAGCAGTACTTC. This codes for CASSLLRASYEQYF.

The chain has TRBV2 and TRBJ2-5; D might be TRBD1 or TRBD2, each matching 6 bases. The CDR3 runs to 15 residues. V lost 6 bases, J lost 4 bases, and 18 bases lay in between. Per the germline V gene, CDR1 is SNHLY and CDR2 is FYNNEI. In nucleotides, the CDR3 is TGTGCCAGCAGCGGCGGGCACTGGGGGGCAGAGACCCAGTACTTC. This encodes CASSGGHWGAETQYF.

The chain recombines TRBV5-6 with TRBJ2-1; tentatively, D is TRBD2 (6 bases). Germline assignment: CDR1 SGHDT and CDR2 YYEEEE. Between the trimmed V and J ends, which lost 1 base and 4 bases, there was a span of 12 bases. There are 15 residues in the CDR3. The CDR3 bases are TGTGCCAGCAGCTTGCAGGGAGGTTGGTACAATGAGCAGTTCTTC. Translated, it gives CASSLQGGWYNEQFF.

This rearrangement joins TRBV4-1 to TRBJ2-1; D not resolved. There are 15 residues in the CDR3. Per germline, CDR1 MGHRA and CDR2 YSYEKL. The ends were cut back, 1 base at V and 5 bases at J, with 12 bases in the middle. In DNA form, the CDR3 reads TGCGCCAGCAGCCAAGGCACTACTAACGACAATGAGCAGTTCTTC. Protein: CASSQGTTNDNEQFF.

CDR3 protein: CASSLRVGGSYNEQFF. The CDR3 DNA follows: TGTGCCAGCAGCTTGCGGGTGGGGGGCTCCTACAATGAGCAGTTCTTC. The chain links TRBV5-6 to TRBJ2-1; D is perhaps TRBD2 (6 bases). V was trimmed by 1 base and J by 0 bases, leaving 11 bases between them. From germline, CDR1 is SGHDT and CDR2 YYEEEE. The CDR3 totals 16 residues.